Below, 5 T cell receptor beta chains from the same sample are listed, as sequenced in a study of T cell repertoires in cytomegalovirus infection. One entry per CDR3 protein results from TCRdb running MiXCR on the reads. This table holds some 350,000 distinct CDR3 sequences, 25% to 35% found once. These receptors have no known antigen. The input for sequencing was cultured PBMCs, taken from culture after CMV antigen stimulation. The receptors were gathered from a human donor in good health (CMV status not recorded). Some clones in this sample may be carry-over from other donors' samples.

This clonotype was counted a few times. The chain couples TRBV9 to TRBJ2-7; D not resolved. Germline values: CDR1 SGDLS, CDR2 YYNGEE. Trimming took off 0 bases at V and 7 bases at J, with 5 bases between the two ends. CDR3 length equals 11 residues. DNA for the CDR3: TGTGCCAGCAGCGTAGGAGGTGAGCAGTACTTC. Its protein product is CASSVGGEQYF.

In its sample, this clonotype was seen a few times. This chain connects TRBV12-3 or TRBV12-4 to TRBJ2-1; 8 nucleotides align to TRBD2. Trimming cost V 3 bases and J 6 bases; bases outside gene matches: 13. This CDR3 comprises 17 residues. The CDR3 bases are TGTGCCAGCAGTTTCACTAGCGGAGGGGTGGGGGCCAATGAGCAGTTCTTC. Its protein product is CASSFTSGGVGANEQFF.

V gene TRBV2 combines with J gene TRBJ2-1; 13 nucleotides agree with TRBD2. Germline CDR1 and CDR2: SNHLY and FYNNEI. This CDR3 has 20 amino acids. The ends lost 5 bases at V and 0 bases at J; junction bases unmatched: 13. CDR3 coding DNA: TGTGCCAGCAGTCTATTACCGGGACTAGCGGGGACCAGCTCCTACAATGAGCAGTTCTTC. Its translation is CASSLLPGLAGTSSYNEQFF.

The CDR3 nucleotides are TGTGCCAGCAGTGAGGAACAGGGGGCTAGTGATACGCAGTATTTT. Translating gives CASSEEQGASDTQYF. The chain recombines TRBV6-6 with TRBJ2-3; 9 bases match TRBD1. Per the germline V gene, CDR1 is MNHNY and CDR2 is SVGAGI (reference sequence). This CDR3 is built from 15 residues. V was clipped by 5 bases and J by 6 bases; unmatched bases: 9.

Only a few counts were recorded for this clonotype. The chain employs TRBV19 and TRBJ1-1; D uncertain. The CDR3 runs 13 residues. Trimming pared 7 bases from V and 1 base from J, leaving 10 bases between. From germline, CDR1 is LNHDA and CDR2 SQIVND (reference sequence). The CDR3 sequence is CASTLIPNTEAFF. The CDR3, as DNA: TGTGCCAGTACTCTGATTCCGAACACTGAAGCTTTCTTT.